The 10 T cell receptor beta chains given below trace back to one sample, sequenced in a study of shared clonotypes between healthy human individuals. Only in-frame clones appear in the TCRdb table, and some are missing; sequencing was by immunoSEQ multiplex PCR. Among roughly 2.2 million clones, more than 80% were seen once, and the ten largest hold 0.39%. The sequenced material came from naive CD4+ T cells from PBMCs. Noted subset: CD45RA+ positively selected. The receptor set was obtained from a man aged 18 to 30 in good health. Some clones in this sample may be carry-over from other donors' samples.

V gene TRBV2 combines with J gene TRBJ1-4; D is undetermined. Looked up from germline, CDR1 is SNHLY and CDR2 is FYNNEI. The length of the CDR3 is 15 residues. Trimming stripped 0 bases from V and 5 bases from J, with 10 bases between. The CDR3 coding sequence is TGTGCCAGCAGTGAAGCGCAGTCCTTAAATGAAAAACTGTTTTTT. Translated, it gives CASSEAQSLNEKLFF.

This chain joins TRBV7-3 and TRBJ1-1, with a weak D call TRBD1 (6 bases). V lost 2 bases and J lost 11, with 15 bases in between. Germline CDR1 is SGHTA and CDR2 is FQGTGA. This CDR3 spans 13 amino acids. The CDR3, as DNA: TGTGCCAGCAGCTTAGGGGGCTCGAAAGCTGCTTTCTTT. This gives the protein CASSLGGSKAAFF.

The V and J genes are TRBV7-9 and TRBJ2-5; 11 bases fit TRBD2. After removal of 2 bases from V and 4 bases from J, the junction contained 3 bases not matched to a gene. Germline V lookup: CDR1 SEHNR, CDR2 FQNEAQ (reference sequence). The CDR3 sequence is 15 residues long. The CDR3 sequence: CASSLPSGRSETQYF. The CDR3 nucleotides read TGTGCCAGCAGCTTACCTAGCGGGAGGTCAGAGACCCAGTACTTC.

The chain recombines TRBV6-1 with TRBJ1-2; no clear D. Trimming removed 8 bases from V and 4 bases from J, with 11 bases in between. The CDR3 spans 12 residues. Germline V gene data show CDR1 as MNHNS and CDR2 as SASEGT. CDR3 sequence: CASADIAYGYTF. CDR3 nucleotides: TGTGCCAGCGCCGACATCGCCTATGGCTACACCTTC.

This chain uses TRBV28 with TRBJ2-5; perhaps D is TRBD1 or TRBD2 (5 bases each). The CDR3 is 15 residues long. Germline CDR1 MDHEN, CDR2 SYDVKM. Deletions cut 2 bases from V and 5 bases from J, with 15 bases between. The DNA of the CDR3 is TGTGCCAGCAGTTTAAGGGACCTTGAGGGGGAGACCCAGTACTTC. Amino acids: CASSLRDLEGETQYF.

The V call is TRBV27, the J call TRBJ2-7; 8 bases are a match to TRBD1. Germline V CDR1 and CDR2: MNHEY, SMNVEV (reference sequence). CDR3 size: 13 residues. V lost 6 bases to trimming and J lost 6 bases; unmatched junction nucleotides: 7. CDR3 in amino acids: CASSLPGGREQYF. The CDR3 DNA is TGTGCCAGCAGCCTACCAGGGGGCCGCGAGCAGTACTTC.

In the case of this clone: Distinct nucleotide sequences in the sample also encode this CDR3. The chain links TRBV6-5 to TRBJ1-2; D gene uncertain. This CDR3 region has 14 residues. V was shortened by 0 bases and J by 4 bases, with 9 bases between the two germline ends. Germline V lookup: CDR1 MNHEY, CDR2 SVGAGI. The CDR3 region is CASSYSGGPYGYTF. DNA of the CDR3: TGTGCCAGCAGTTACTCGGGAGGGCCCTATGGCTACACCTTC.

V is TRBV4-1 and J is TRBJ2-5; D remains unclear. The V end was cut by 2 bases, the J end by 4 bases, with 17 bases between. Germline CDR1 and CDR2: MGHRA and YSYEKL. The CDR3 is 16 residues long. The CDR3 DNA reads as TGCGCCAGCAGCCAATCCCCGGGTAAGGGTCGAGAGACCCAGTACTTC. Residues: CASSQSPGKGRETQYF.

CDR3 amino acids: CASSYSTGASEQYF. CDR3 coding DNA: TGTGCCAGCAGCTATTCGACAGGAGCTTCCGAGCAGTACTTC. The gene calls are TRBV11-1 and TRBJ2-7; D may be TRBD1 (6 bases). The CDR3 spans 14 residues. With 4 bases removed from V and 6 bases from J, the gap between germline ends came to 16 bases. The germline gives CDR1 SGHAT, CDR2 FQDESV (reference sequence).

CDR3 DNA sequence: TGTGCCAGCAGGTCGAGCGGAGCGGGTCAAGAGACCCAGTACTTC. Translation: CASRSSGAGQETQYF. The V and J genes are TRBV28 and TRBJ2-5, with D possibly being TRBD2 (6 bases). Trimming left V 6 bases short and J 2 bases short, with 16 bases between. This CDR3 spans 15 amino acids. CDR1 and CDR2 from the germline V gene are MDHEN and SYDVKM.